The 32 T cell receptor beta chains in this list originate from one sample, sequenced in a study of T-cell reconstitution after alpha-beta-depleted transplantation in children. Unique molecular identifiers were incorporated when the TCRbeta library was constructed. One entry per CDR3 protein results from TCRdb running MiXCR on the PCR reads. The repertoire holds 550,000 to 600,000 distinct CDR3 sequences, with 23% as singletons. This sample comprised PBMCs, mostly from graft donor cells, obtained 360 days after TCRalphabeta/CD19-depleted stem cell transplant. The receptor source for this set is a boy less than two years old who had a stem cell transplant for acute myeloid leukemia, so the T cells may come from the graft donor.

This clonotype was counted ten times or more. The chain uses TRBV6-2 or TRBV6-3 and TRBJ2-7, with 9 positions matching TRBD2. V shed 5 bases and J 3 bases; nucleotides not matched to a gene: 11. The CDR3 runs 16 residues. From germline, CDR1 is MNHEY and CDR2 SVGEGT. The CDR3 here is CASSLPRGTSIYEQYF. The CDR3 bases are TGTGCCAGCAGTCTGCCTCGTGGGACTAGCATCTACGAGCAGTACTTC.

As to this clonotype: Its ends do not fully match the called genes, so a read error is possible. The chain uses TRBV3-1 and TRBJ2-3; perhaps TRBD2 as D (6 bases). Looked up from germline, CDR1 is LGHDT and CDR2 is YNNKEL (reference sequence). The CDR3 is made up of 19 amino acids. The CDR3 spells CACSSTNHYQRVGTDTQYF. The CDR3 DNA reads TGTGCCTGCAGCTCTACCAACCATTATCAGCGGGTGGGCACAGATACGCAGTATTTT.

CDR3 amino acids: CASSFKYNEQFF. CDR3 nucleotides: TGTGCCAGCAGCTTTAAATACAATGAGCAGTTCTTC. V and J are TRBV7-6 and TRBJ2-1; D is undetermined. Germline V gene data show CDR1 as SGHVS and CDR2 as FNYEAQ. V dropped 3 bases and J dropped 4 bases, with 4 bases sitting between them. The CDR3 is 12 amino acids.

This clonotype has only a few counts. The chain joins TRBV7-9 to TRBJ2-3; a weak D match, TRBD2 (7 bases). Germline CDR1 SEHNR, CDR2 FQNEAQ (reference sequence). The ends were cut back, 5 bases at V and 4 bases at J, with 16 bases in the middle. The CDR3 runs to 15 residues. The CDR3 DNA sequence: TGTGCCAGCAGCCCTCCGGGGGGCGTAGCAGATACGCAGTATTTT. It codes for CASSPPGGVADTQYF.

This clonotype was seen a handful of times. The V gene is TRBV5-5, the J gene TRBJ2-2, with D perhaps being TRBD1 or TRBD2 (6 bases each). CDR3 length: 16 amino acids. The germline CDR1 and CDR2 sequences are SGHKS and YYEKEE (reference sequence). The ends were cut back, 3 bases at V and 3 bases at J, with 15 bases in the middle. CDR3 DNA: TGTGCCAGCAGCTCCCTTGGGGGGCAGTACACCGGGGAGCTGTTTTTT. Its translation is CASSSLGGQYTGELFF.

This clonotype has only a few counts. The gene calls are TRBV7-9 and TRBJ1-4; D gene unclear. The CDR3 spans 12 residues. V lost 3 bases and J lost 8, with 7 bases in between. Germline loops: CDR1 SEHNR, CDR2 FQNEAQ (reference sequence). For the CDR3, the DNA is TGTGCCAGCAGCTTGTTAGGGGAAAAACTGTTTTTT. This gives the protein CASSLLGEKLFF.

There are a few counts of this clonotype. The rearrangement uses TRBV6-1 and TRBJ2-2; 9 nucleotides align to TRBD2. The CDR3 loop spans 16 amino acids. J gave up 3 bases and V 6 bases, and 8 bases lay outside the gene matches. Germline V CDR1 and CDR2: MNHNS, SASEGT. CDR3 loop: CASSATSGSYTGELFF. CDR3 sequence (DNA): TGTGCCAGCAGCGCCACTAGCGGGTCCTACACCGGGGAGCTGTTTTTT.

This clonotype was counted a few times. The chain combines TRBV27 with TRBJ2-3, with D perhaps assigned TRBD1 or TRBD2 (5 bases each). Germline assignment: CDR1 MNHEY and CDR2 SMNVEV (reference sequence). The V and J ends lost 3 bases and 4 bases respectively, with 14 bases between them. The CDR3 sequence is 15 residues long. The CDR3 coding sequence is TGTGCCAGCAGTTTGGGTGGGGGAACCGCAGATACGCAGTATTTT. It specifies CASSLGGGTADTQYF.

V is TRBV11-2 and J is TRBJ2-1, with unresolved D. Germline V gene sequence: CDR1 SGHAT, CDR2 FQNNGV. The CDR3 has 15 residues. V lost 1 base and J 5 bases, leaving 12 bases between the germline ends. The CDR3 sequence: CASSLVGFLNNEQFF. The CDR3, as DNA: TGTGCCAGCAGCTTAGTCGGCTTTCTTAACAATGAGCAGTTCTTC.

V is TRBV10-3 and J is TRBJ2-7, with 8 bases fitting TRBD1. The CDR3 is 12 amino acids. Trimming cost V 6 bases and J 5 bases; bases outside gene matches: 3. Germline assignment: CDR1 ENHRY and CDR2 SYGVKD. CDR3 loop: CAISAGGHEQYV. CDR3 nucleotide sequence: TGTGCCATCAGCGCAGGGGGCCACGAGCAGTACGTC.

This clonotype came up a few times. This chain connects TRBV5-1 to TRBJ1-1; D is unresolved. Germline CDR1 and CDR2: SGHRS and YFSETQ. V was trimmed by 0 bases and J by 0 bases, leaving 9 bases between them. The CDR3 loop spans 15 amino acids. CDR3 nucleotides: TGCGCCAGCAGCTTGGAGGCATCCATGAACACTGAAGCTTTCTTT. Encoded protein: CASSLEASMNTEAFF.

The chain uses TRBV5-1 and TRBJ2-4; a weak D match, TRBD2 (6 bases). Looked up from germline, CDR1 is SGHRS and CDR2 is YFSETQ. With 5 bases removed from V and 8 bases from J, the gap between germline ends came to 20 bases. The CDR3 runs to 15 residues. The CDR3 spells CASRSAAQGLDIQYF. The CDR3, as DNA: TGCGCCAGCAGATCCGCTGCTCAGGGACTGGACATTCAGTACTTC.

Ten or more counts support this clonotype. CDR3 in amino acids: CASSRQGRTGELFF. CDR3 in DNA: TGTGCCAGCAGTCGACAGGGAAGAACCGGGGAGCTGTTTTTT. The chain links TRBV2 to TRBJ2-2; 7 nucleotides line up with TRBD1. CDR1 is SNHLY and CDR2 is FYNNEI in the germline V gene. The CDR3 length is 14 residues. The V and J ends lost 5 bases and 5 bases, in that order; junction bases with no gene match: 5.

The chain couples TRBV7-2 to TRBJ1-2; 7 bases fit TRBD1. In germline, CDR1 is SGHTA, CDR2 FQGNSA. Trimming took 5 bases from V and 1 from J; bases not matched to a gene: 4. This CDR3 contains 14 residues. CDR3 nucleotides: TGTGCCAGCAGCCGGGACAGCTTTAACTATGGCTACACCTTC. Translated: CASSRDSFNYGYTF.

Points on this clonotype: At one end the junction does not follow the germline gene, possibly because of a read error. V usage is TRBV7-9 and J usage is TRBJ2-1; no clear D gene. Germline V gene lookup returns CDR1 SEHNR and CDR2 FQNEAQ (reference sequence). This CDR3 is built from 13 residues. The CDR3 here is CASSLFSNNEQFF. CDR3 in DNA: TGTGCCAGCAGCTTGTTCTCCAACAATGAGCAGTTCTTC. Variable domain in full (rest from reference TRBV7-9 and TRBJ2-1): DTGVSQNPRHKITKRGQNVTFRCDPISEHNRLYWYRQTLGQGPEFLTYFQNEAQLEKSRLLSDRFSAERPKGSFSTLEIQRTEQGDSAMYLCASSLFSNNEQFFGPGTRLTVL.

This clonotype was seen at least ten times. The V gene is TRBV6-2 or TRBV6-3, the J gene TRBJ2-1; 7 bases match TRBD2. Germline V CDR1 and CDR2: MNHEY, SVGEGT. Unmatched junction bases numbered 7, after V lost 10 bases and J lost 4 bases. The CDR3 spans 13 residues. In DNA form, the CDR3 reads TGTGCCACCATCCGGGGGGAATACAATGAGCAGTTCTTC. Protein sequence: CATIRGEYNEQFF.

This clonotype has more than one count but fewer than ten. The V call is TRBV18, the J call TRBJ1-4; D may be TRBD1 (5 bases). V lost 1 base to trimming and J lost 0 bases, with 12 bases between them. Germline loops: CDR1 KGHSH, CDR2 LQKENI. There are 17 residues in the CDR3. CDR3 region: CASSPRDGYSTNEKLFF. CDR3 sequence (DNA): TGTGCCAGCTCACCACGGGACGGGTACTCAACTAATGAAAAACTGTTTTTT.

The table lists this clonotype with many counts. Compared with germline, one end of the junction differs, possibly owing to a read error. The chain is built from TRBV5-1 and TRBJ2-5, with unresolved D. In germline, CDR1 is SGHRS, CDR2 YFSETQ. The CDR3 is made up of 11 amino acids. The CDR3 here is CASSLEETQYF. CDR3 DNA: TGTGCCAGCAGCTTAGAAGAGACCCAGTACTTC.

The chain carries TRBV7-8 and TRBJ2-1; 8 positions match TRBD2. J lost 7 bases, V lost 5 bases, and 10 bases had no gene match. The length of the CDR3 is 15 residues. Germline loops: CDR1 SGHVS, CDR2 FQNEAQ. CDR3 sequence: CASSQRGTSGNEQFF. The CDR3 nucleotides read TGTGCCAGCAGCCAACGGGGGACTAGTGGGAATGAGCAGTTCTTC.

This chain uses TRBV6-1 with TRBJ2-2, with TRBD1 as a possible D gene (6 bases). Germline V gene lookup returns CDR1 MNHNS and CDR2 SASEGT. The CDR3 is 16 amino acids. Trimming took off 3 bases at V and 1 base at J, with 12 bases between the two ends. The CDR3 sequence is CASSDTGSLNTGELFF. As DNA, the CDR3 is TGTGCCAGCAGTGATACAGGGTCCCTGAACACCGGGGAGCTGTTTTTT.

This clonotype was seen a few times. This chain links TRBV5-1 with TRBJ2-1; 11 nucleotides align to TRBD1. CDR3 length: 16 amino acids. Trimming cost V 0 bases and J 8 bases; bases outside gene matches: 7. The germline V gene encodes CDR1 SGHRS and CDR2 YFSETQ. CDR3 protein: CASSLAGQGALDEQFF. CDR3 in DNA: TGCGCCAGCAGCTTGGCCGGACAGGGGGCTTTGGATGAGCAGTTCTTC.

This clonotype occurred many times. The chain links TRBV12-3 or TRBV12-4 to TRBJ1-2; the match to TRBD1 covers 7 bases. The CDR3 is 13 residues long. V was pared by 2 bases and J by 6 bases, with 3 bases of the junction left unmatched. In nucleotides, the CDR3 is TGTGCCAGCAGTTTAAGTACAGGGGATGGCTACACCTTC. Protein: CASSLSTGDGYTF.

This chain links TRBV25-1 with TRBJ1-5; unclear D gene. Per the germline V gene, CDR1 is MGHDK and CDR2 is SYGVNS. V lost 6 bases and J lost 5, with 11 bases in between. The CDR3 has 13 amino acids. CDR3 sequence (DNA): TGTGCCAGCAGGGATCGAGACGATCAGCCCCAGCATTTT. Translated: CASRDRDDQPQHF.

The J gene is TRBJ1-2, the V gene TRBV5-1; 8 bases match TRBD1. The CDR3 has 15 residues. Germline assignment: CDR1 SGHRS and CDR2 YFSETQ. Trimming took 4 bases from V and 8 from J; bases not matched to a gene: 13. The CDR3 spells CASSPAGQGAGGYTF. CDR3 DNA sequence: TGCGCCAGCAGCCCGGCCGGACAGGGAGCCGGGGGCTACACCTTC.

The rearrangement uses TRBV29-1 and TRBJ2-1; possibly TRBD2 for D (6 bases). The CDR3 runs 19 residues. The ends were cut back, 3 bases at V and 4 bases at J, with 28 bases in the middle. The germline V gene has CDR1 SQVTM and CDR2 ANQGSEA. The CDR3 bases are TGCAGCGTTGAGCCGCAGGGTCGGGGGTTCGTGGGAAGGTACAATGAGCAGTTCTTC. Translated: CSVEPQGRGFVGRYNEQFF.

CDR3 bases: TGTGCCAGCAGCCAGAGGACAGTTGAGGAGACCCAGTACTTC. Its protein is CASSQRTVEETQYF. The chain links TRBV6-1 to TRBJ2-5; perhaps TRBD1 as D (6 bases). The CDR3 contains 14 residues. Trimming took 6 bases from V and 5 from J, leaving 16 bases between them. Per germline, CDR1 MNHNS and CDR2 SASEGT.

In this sample, this clonotype turned up a few times. The chain is built from TRBV25-1 and TRBJ2-7; 8 bases line up with TRBD1. Germline CDR1 is MGHDK and CDR2 is SYGVNS. There are 12 residues in the CDR3. The V segment lost 7 bases and the J segment 5 bases; nucleotides outside the gene matches: 4. The chain's CDR3 is CASTRTGNEQYF. Here the CDR3 DNA reads TGTGCCAGCACCCGGACAGGGAACGAGCAGTACTTC.

The rearrangement joins TRBV4-2 to TRBJ1-5, with D tentatively TRBD1 (5 bases). Germline V gene lookup returns CDR1 LGHNA and CDR2 YNFKEQ. Trimming cost V 1 base and J 1 base, with 11 bases left between them. CDR3 length: 16 residues. CDR3: CASSQVVGQSNQPQHF. The CDR3 coding sequence is TGTGCCAGCAGCCAAGTCGTGGGGCAAAGCAATCAGCCCCAGCATTTT.

The chain has TRBV6-2 or TRBV6-3 and TRBJ2-7, with D unresolved. The CDR3 consists of 15 residues. Germline V gene sequence: CDR1 MNHEY, CDR2 SVGEGT. The ends were cut back, 0 bases at V and 0 bases at J, with 9 bases in the middle. CDR3 nucleotide sequence: TGTGCCAGCAGTTACTCGACATACAGCTCCTACGAGCAGTACTTC. Encoded protein: CASSYSTYSSYEQYF.

The table lists this clonotype with many counts. The CDR3 bases are TGTGCCAGCAGTCCGGGACAGGGGGCTTACGAGCAGTACTTC. Its protein is CASSPGQGAYEQYF. The chain is built from TRBV11-2 and TRBJ2-7, with 12 bases lining up with TRBD1. CDR3 size: 14 residues. V lost 6 bases and J lost 4; bases outside the gene matches: 4. Germline V CDR1 and CDR2: SGHAT, FQNNGV.

This clonotype was seen many times. The chain is built from TRBV12-3 or TRBV12-4 and TRBJ2-3; D unresolved. There are 15 residues in the CDR3. V was cut by 2 bases and J by 3 bases, with 12 bases left in between. In nucleotides, the CDR3 is TGTGCCAGCAGTTTACCGACACTTGAAACAGATACGCAGTATTTT. Translated: CASSLPTLETDTQYF.

In its sample, this clonotype was seen many times. The CDR3 nucleotides are TGTGCCAGCAGCGTACTGAGCAGGGCTAACACCGGGGAGCTGTTTTTT. This gives the protein CASSVLSRANTGELFF. The V gene is TRBV9, the J gene TRBJ2-2, with a weak D call TRBD1 (5 bases). CDR1 and CDR2 from the germline V gene are SGDLS and YYNGEE. The CDR3 loop spans 16 amino acids. Trimming shortened V by 1 base and J by 2 bases, and 12 bases separated the two germline ends.